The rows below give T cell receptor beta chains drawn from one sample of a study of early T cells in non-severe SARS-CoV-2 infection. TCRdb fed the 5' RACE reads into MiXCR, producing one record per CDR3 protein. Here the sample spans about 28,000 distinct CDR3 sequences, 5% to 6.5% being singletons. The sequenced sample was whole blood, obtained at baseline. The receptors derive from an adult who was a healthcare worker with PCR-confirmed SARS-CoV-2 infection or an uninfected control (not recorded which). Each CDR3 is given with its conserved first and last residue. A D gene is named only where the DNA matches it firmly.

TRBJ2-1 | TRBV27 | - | CASSLSLDGSSGQFF
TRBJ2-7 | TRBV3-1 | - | CASAGRGQLSYEQYF
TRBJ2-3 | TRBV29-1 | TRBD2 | CSVRAGAPTDTQYF
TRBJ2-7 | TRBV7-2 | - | CASSSRIDRQQYF
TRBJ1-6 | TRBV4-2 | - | CASSQERVNSPLHF
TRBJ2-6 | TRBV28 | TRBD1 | CASSAGGFGANVLTF
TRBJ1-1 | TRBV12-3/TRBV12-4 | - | CASSLVGAGTEAFF
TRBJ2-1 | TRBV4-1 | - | CASSQVTSSYNEQFF
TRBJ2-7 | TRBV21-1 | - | CASSPDRGRSYEQYF
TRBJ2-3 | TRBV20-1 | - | CSASPRPGLGADTQYF
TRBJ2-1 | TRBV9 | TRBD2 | CASSNRLASYNEQFF
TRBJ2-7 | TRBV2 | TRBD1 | CASSGQGDGEQYF
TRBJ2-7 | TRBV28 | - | CASSLVVLNEQYF
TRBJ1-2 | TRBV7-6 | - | CASSLGQGEIGYTF
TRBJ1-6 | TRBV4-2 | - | CASSQDRRDGSPLHF
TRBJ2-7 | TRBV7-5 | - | CISVPEGSRDITYEQYF
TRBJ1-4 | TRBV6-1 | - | CASSEALRAHQDLNEKLFF
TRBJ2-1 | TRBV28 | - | CASSLARGNEQFF